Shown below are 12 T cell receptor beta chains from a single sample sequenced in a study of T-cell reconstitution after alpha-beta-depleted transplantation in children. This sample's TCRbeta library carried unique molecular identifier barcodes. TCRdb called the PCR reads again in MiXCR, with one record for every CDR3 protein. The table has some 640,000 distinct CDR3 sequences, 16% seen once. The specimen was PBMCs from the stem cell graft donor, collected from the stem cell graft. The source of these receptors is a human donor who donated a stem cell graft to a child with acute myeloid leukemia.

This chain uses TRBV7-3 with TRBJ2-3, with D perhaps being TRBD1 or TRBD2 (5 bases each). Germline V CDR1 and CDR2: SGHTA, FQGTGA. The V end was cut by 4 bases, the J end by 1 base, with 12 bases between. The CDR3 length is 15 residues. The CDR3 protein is CASSSGTAGTDTQYF. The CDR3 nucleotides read TGTGCCAGCAGCTCCGGGACCGCAGGCACAGATACGCAGTATTTT.

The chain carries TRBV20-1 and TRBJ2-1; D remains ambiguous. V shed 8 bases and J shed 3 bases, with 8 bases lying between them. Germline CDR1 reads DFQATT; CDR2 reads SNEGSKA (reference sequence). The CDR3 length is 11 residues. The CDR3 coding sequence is TGCAGTTCTGTTCACTACAATGAGCAGTTCTTC. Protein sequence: CSSVHYNEQFF.

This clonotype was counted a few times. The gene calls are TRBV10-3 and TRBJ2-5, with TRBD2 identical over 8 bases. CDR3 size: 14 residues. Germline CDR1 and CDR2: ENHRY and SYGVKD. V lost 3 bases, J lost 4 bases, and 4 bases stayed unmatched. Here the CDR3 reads CAISDIAGRETQYF. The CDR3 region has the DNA TGTGCCATCAGTGATATAGCGGGGAGAGAGACCCAGTACTTC.

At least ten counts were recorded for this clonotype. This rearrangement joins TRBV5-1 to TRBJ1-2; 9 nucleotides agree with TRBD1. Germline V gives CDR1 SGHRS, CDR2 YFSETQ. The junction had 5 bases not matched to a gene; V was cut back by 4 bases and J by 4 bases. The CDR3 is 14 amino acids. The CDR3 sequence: CASSGTGGGYGYTF. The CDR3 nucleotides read TGCGCCAGCAGCGGTACAGGGGGCGGCTATGGCTACACCTTC.

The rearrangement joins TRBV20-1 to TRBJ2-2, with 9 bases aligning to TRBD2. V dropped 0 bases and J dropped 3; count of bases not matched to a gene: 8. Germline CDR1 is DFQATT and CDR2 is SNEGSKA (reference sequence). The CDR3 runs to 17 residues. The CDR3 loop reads CSARDRSSGGYTGELFF. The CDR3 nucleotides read TGCAGTGCTAGAGATCGAAGCAGCGGGGGGTACACCGGGGAGCTGTTTTTT.

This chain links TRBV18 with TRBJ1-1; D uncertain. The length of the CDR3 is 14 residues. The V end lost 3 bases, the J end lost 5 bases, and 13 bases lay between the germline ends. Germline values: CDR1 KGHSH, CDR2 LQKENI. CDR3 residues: CASSPPSLETEAFF. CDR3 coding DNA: TGTGCCAGCTCACCCCCGTCCCTGGAGACTGAAGCTTTCTTT.

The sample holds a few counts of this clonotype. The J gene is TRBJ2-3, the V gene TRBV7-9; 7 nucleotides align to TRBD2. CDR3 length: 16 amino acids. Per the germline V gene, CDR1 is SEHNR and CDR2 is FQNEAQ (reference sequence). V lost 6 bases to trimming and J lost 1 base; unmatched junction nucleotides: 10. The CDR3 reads CASSWGIAGGTDTQYF. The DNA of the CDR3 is TGTGCCAGCAGTTGGGGGATCGCGGGGGGCACAGATACGCAGTATTTT.

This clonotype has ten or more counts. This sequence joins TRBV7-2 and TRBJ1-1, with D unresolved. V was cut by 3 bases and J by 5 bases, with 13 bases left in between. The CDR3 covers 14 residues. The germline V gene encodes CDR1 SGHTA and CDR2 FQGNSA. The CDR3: CASSLEGVWTEAFF. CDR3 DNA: TGTGCCAGCAGCTTGGAGGGAGTTTGGACTGAAGCTTTCTTT.

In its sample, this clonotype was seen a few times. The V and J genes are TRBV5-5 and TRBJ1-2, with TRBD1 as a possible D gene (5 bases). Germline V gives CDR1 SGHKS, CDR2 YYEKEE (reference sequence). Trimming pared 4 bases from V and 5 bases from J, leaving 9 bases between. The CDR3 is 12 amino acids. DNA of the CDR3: TGTGCCAGCAGCACCCGACAGTATGGCTACACCTTC. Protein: CASSTRQYGYTF.

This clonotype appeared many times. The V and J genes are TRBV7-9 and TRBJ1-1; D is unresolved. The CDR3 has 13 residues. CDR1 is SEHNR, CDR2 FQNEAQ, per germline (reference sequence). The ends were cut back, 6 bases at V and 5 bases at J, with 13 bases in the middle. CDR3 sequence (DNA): TGTGCCAGCAGTTTCATCGGTAGGACTGAAGCTTTCTTT. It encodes CASSFIGRTEAFF. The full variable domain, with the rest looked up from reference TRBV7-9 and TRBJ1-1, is DTGVSQNPRHKITKRGQNVTFRCDPISEHNRLYWYRQTLGQGPEFLTYFQNEAQLEKSRLLSDRFSAERPKGSFSTLEIQRTEQGDSAMYLCASSFIGRTEAFFGQGTRLTVV.

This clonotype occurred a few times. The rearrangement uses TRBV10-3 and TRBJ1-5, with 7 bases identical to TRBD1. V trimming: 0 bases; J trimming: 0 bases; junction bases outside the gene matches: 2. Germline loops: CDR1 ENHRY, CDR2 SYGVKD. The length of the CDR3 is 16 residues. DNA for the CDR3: TGTGCCATCAGTGAGTCGACAGGGTATAGCAATCAGCCCCAGCATTTT. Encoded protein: CAISESTGYSNQPQHF.

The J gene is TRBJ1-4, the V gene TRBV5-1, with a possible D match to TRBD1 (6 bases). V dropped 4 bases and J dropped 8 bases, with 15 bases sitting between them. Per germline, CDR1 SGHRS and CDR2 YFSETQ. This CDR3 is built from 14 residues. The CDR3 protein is CASSQGHLPEKLFF. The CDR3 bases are TGCGCCAGCAGCCAGGGACACCTGCCGGAAAAACTGTTTTTT.